This TCR beta chain is drawn from a study of OX40 agonist ivuxolimab in advanced cancers. On the study more broadly: Each patient was given ivuxolimab into a vein every 2 weeks, at 0.01 to 10 mg/kg.

Using immunoSEQ multiplex PCR, the repertoire was profiled, and TCRdb retains in-frame clones only, with some absent. The sample holds roughly 62,000 clones, 85% seen once. V shed 2 bases and J shed 5 bases, with 13 bases lying between them. From germline, CDR1 is SNHLY and CDR2 FYNNEI. The CDR3 totals 14 residues. A single count supports this clone. The chain uses TRBV2 and TRBJ2-7; D is perhaps TRBD1 (5 bases). The TCR sequence derives from an adult with an advanced solid tumor such as melanoma, head and neck, liver or kidney cancer. The source material was CD4+ or CD8+ T cells sorted from blood, sampled in a trial of the OX40 agonist ivuxolimab. The CDR3 DNA follows: TGTGCCAGCAGTGAACGAACAGGCACTGACGAGCAGTACTTC. Protein sequence: CASSERTGTDEQYF.